A selection of T cell receptor beta chains follows, all from one sample in a study of shared clonotypes between healthy human individuals. The table came from immunoSEQ multiplex PCR; TCRdb's copy has only in-frame clones and leaves some out. The table shows over a million clones, with about 96% occurring only once. Sequences were obtained from naive CD4+ T cells sorted from blood. The source is a man between 25 and 39 years old in good health. CDR3s include the opening cysteine and the closing phenylalanine or tryptophan. The order of the fields is clone size, D gene, J gene, V gene, CDR3 protein, CDR3 DNA. D genes are given only for firm matches. Clone size, where shown, is once, few, many, or a class for clones that have expanded.

abundance: few; d_gene: -; j_gene: TRBJ2-2; v_gene: TRBV5-1; CDR3aa: CASSLEGAGELFF; CDR3nt: TGCGCCAGCAGCTTGGAGGGGGCCGGGGAGCTGTTTTTT
abundance: -; d_gene: -; j_gene: TRBJ2-3; v_gene: TRBV10-3; CDR3aa: CAISGGEGTDTQYF; CDR3nt: TGTGCCATCAGTGGGGGAGAGGGCACAGATACGCAGTATTTT
abundance: -; d_gene: -; j_gene: TRBJ2-5; v_gene: TRBV5-4; CDR3aa: CASSSWDPKDRETQYF; CDR3nt: TGTGCCAGCAGCTCTTGGGACCCGAAGGATCGAGAGACCCAGTACTTC
abundance: -; d_gene: -; j_gene: TRBJ2-2; v_gene: TRBV30; CDR3aa: CAWSVLGVTGELFF; CDR3nt: TGTGCCTGGAGTGTACTCGGGGTAACCGGGGAGCTGTTTTTT
abundance: -; d_gene: TRBD2; j_gene: TRBJ2-3; v_gene: TRBV29-1; CDR3aa: CSVEGPGRTDTQYF; CDR3nt: TGCAGCGTTGAAGGGCCCGGGAGGACAGATACGCAGTATTTT
abundance: -; d_gene: TRBD2; j_gene: TRBJ2-7; v_gene: TRBV7-2; CDR3aa: CASSHRSGTSAHEQYF; CDR3nt: TGTGCCAGCAGCCATCGATCCGGGACTAGCGCCCACGAGCAGTACTTC
abundance: -; d_gene: -; j_gene: TRBJ1-5; v_gene: TRBV6-1; CDR3aa: CASSEGHRFYSNQPQHF; CDR3nt: TGTGCCAGCAGTGAAGGGCATCGGTTTTATAGCAATCAGCCCCAGCATTTT
abundance: -; d_gene: TRBD1; j_gene: TRBJ1-5; v_gene: TRBV6-5; CDR3aa: CASSPGTGVQPQHF; CDR3nt: TGTGCCAGCAGTCCCGGGACAGGGGTTCAGCCCCAGCATTTT
abundance: -; d_gene: -; j_gene: TRBJ1-2; v_gene: TRBV7-8; CDR3aa: CASSLDLGLPYGYTF; CDR3nt: TGTGCCAGCAGCTTAGATCTTGGCTTACCGTATGGCTACACCTTC
abundance: -; d_gene: -; j_gene: TRBJ2-3; v_gene: TRBV28; CDR3aa: CASRAPGQTTQYF; CDR3nt: TGTGCCAGCAGGGCACCGGGACAAACCACGCAGTATTTT
abundance: -; d_gene: -; j_gene: TRBJ1-1; v_gene: TRBV19; CDR3aa: CATTGLGPQAFF; CDR3nt: TGTGCCACCACAGGTTTGGGGCCTCAAGCTTTCTTT
abundance: once; d_gene: -; j_gene: TRBJ1-5; v_gene: TRBV27; CDR3aa: CASSLWAGDQPQHF; CDR3nt: TGTGCCAGCAGTTTATGGGCAGGGGATCAGCCCCAGCATTTT
abundance: once; d_gene: TRBD1; j_gene: TRBJ2-7; v_gene: TRBV18; CDR3aa: CASSPGGGTGATGGRSEQYF; CDR3nt: TGTGCCAGCTCACCAGGGGGAGGGACAGGGGCGACTGGCGGGAGAAGCGAGCAGTACTTC
abundance: -; d_gene: TRBD1; j_gene: TRBJ2-7; v_gene: TRBV5-1; CDR3aa: CASSLDPGGAYEQYF; CDR3nt: TGCGCCAGCAGCTTGGATCCAGGGGGCGCTTACGAGCAGTACTTC
abundance: -; d_gene: TRBD2; j_gene: TRBJ2-1; v_gene: TRBV7-6; CDR3aa: CASSLRLAGGISYNEQFF; CDR3nt: TGTGCCAGCAGCTTAAGACTAGCGGGAGGCATCTCCTACAATGAGCAGTTCTTC
abundance: -; d_gene: -; j_gene: TRBJ2-7; v_gene: TRBV28; CDR3aa: CASILSGSTYEQYF; CDR3nt: TGTGCCAGCATCCTATCGGGCTCAACCTACGAGCAGTACTTC
abundance: -; d_gene: TRBD1; j_gene: TRBJ2-1; v_gene: TRBV7-2; CDR3aa: CASSPITRGHHEQFF; CDR3nt: TGTGCCAGCAGCCCTATCACGAGGGGGCACCATGAGCAGTTCTTC
abundance: -; d_gene: -; j_gene: TRBJ2-1; v_gene: TRBV2; CDR3aa: CASSGEQFF; CDR3nt: TGTGCCAGCAGCGGTGAGCAGTTCTTC
abundance: -; d_gene: -; j_gene: TRBJ2-3; v_gene: TRBV5-6; CDR3aa: CASSSQGADTQYF; CDR3nt: TGTGCCAGCAGCTCCCAGGGCGCAGATACGCAGTATTTT
abundance: -; d_gene: -; j_gene: TRBJ1-4; v_gene: TRBV28; CDR3aa: CASSALVREKLFF; CDR3nt: TGTGCCAGCAGTGCCCTTGTTAGGGAAAAACTGTTTTTT
abundance: -; d_gene: -; j_gene: TRBJ2-5; v_gene: TRBV27; CDR3aa: CASSFRTSWDSAETQYF; CDR3nt: TGTGCCAGCAGTTTTCGCACTAGTTGGGATTCTGCAGAGACCCAGTACTTC
abundance: -; d_gene: -; j_gene: TRBJ1-3; v_gene: TRBV9; CDR3aa: CASSVADFNSGNTIYF; CDR3nt: TGTGCCAGCAGCGTAGCTGACTTCAACTCTGGAAACACCATATATTTT
abundance: -; d_gene: TRBD2; j_gene: TRBJ2-3; v_gene: TRBV7-6; CDR3aa: CASSRAGGFADTQYF; CDR3nt: TGTGCCAGCAGTCGAGCGGGAGGGTTCGCAGATACGCAGTATTTT
abundance: -; d_gene: -; j_gene: TRBJ2-1; v_gene: TRBV29-1; CDR3aa: CSVALWVPNNEQFF; CDR3nt: TGCAGCGTTGCCCTCTGGGTACCCAACAATGAGCAGTTCTTC
abundance: -; d_gene: -; j_gene: TRBJ1-4; v_gene: TRBV5-1; CDR3aa: CASSLAFATNEKLFF; CDR3nt: TGCGCCAGCAGCTTGGCCTTTGCAACTAATGAAAAACTGTTTTTT
abundance: -; d_gene: -; j_gene: TRBJ2-7; v_gene: TRBV6-1; CDR3aa: CASSREVHEQYF; CDR3nt: TGTGCCAGCAGTAGGGAAGTCCACGAGCAGTACTTC
abundance: -; d_gene: TRBD2; j_gene: TRBJ2-7; v_gene: TRBV15; CDR3aa: CAVAGGQSYEQYF; CDR3nt: TGTGCCGTAGCGGGGGGACAGTCCTACGAGCAGTACTTC
abundance: -; d_gene: -; j_gene: TRBJ1-1; v_gene: TRBV28; CDR3aa: CASRHGEGRGTEAFF; CDR3nt: TGTGCCAGCAGGCACGGGGAGGGCAGGGGAACTGAAGCTTTCTTT
abundance: -; d_gene: TRBD2; j_gene: TRBJ2-4; v_gene: TRBV5-4; CDR3aa: CASSSQGGRAIGKNIQYF; CDR3nt: TGTGCCAGCAGCTCCCAGGGAGGGAGGGCCATTGGCAAAAACATTCAGTACTTC
abundance: -; d_gene: -; j_gene: TRBJ2-5; v_gene: TRBV5-1; CDR3aa: CASYRNGSSRETQYF; CDR3nt: TGCGCCAGCTACCGTAACGGCAGTTCTAGGGAGACCCAGTACTTC
abundance: -; d_gene: TRBD2; j_gene: TRBJ2-1; v_gene: TRBV27; CDR3aa: CASSDYLAGVPISSYNEQFF; CDR3nt: TGTGCCAGCAGTGACTACCTAGCGGGAGTCCCTATTAGCTCCTACAATGAGCAGTTCTTC
abundance: once; d_gene: TRBD2; j_gene: TRBJ2-4; v_gene: TRBV5-1; CDR3aa: CASSSGGLAGVGNIQYF; CDR3nt: TGCGCCAGCAGCTCTGGGGGACTAGCGGGAGTGGGGAACATTCAGTACTTC
abundance: -; d_gene: -; j_gene: TRBJ2-1; v_gene: TRBV6-5; CDR3aa: CASSYSVVALGEQFF; CDR3nt: TGTGCCAGCAGTTACTCGGTGGTCGCCTTGGGTGAGCAGTTCTTC
abundance: -; d_gene: -; j_gene: TRBJ2-3; v_gene: TRBV6-5; CDR3aa: CASSQSGSTDTQYF; CDR3nt: TGTGCCAGCAGTCAATCCGGGAGCACAGATACGCAGTATTTT
abundance: -; d_gene: -; j_gene: TRBJ2-1; v_gene: TRBV2; CDR3aa: CASTPYFEQFF; CDR3nt: TGTGCCAGCACTCCGTATTTTGAGCAGTTCTTC